The 32 T cell receptor beta chains below come from one sample, sequenced in a study of PD-1 blockade in classical Hodgkin lymphoma. The repertoire was sequenced with immunoSEQ multiplex PCR; TCRdb's copy has only in-frame clones and lacks some. The table shows 60,000 to 75,000 clones, with roughly 90% occurring only once. Each patient experienced a relapse that followed autologous stem cell transplantation, and brentuximab vedotin exposure varied. This specimen consisted of peripheral blood mononuclear cells (PBMCs), obtained at baseline. Every receptor here comes from a human donor with classical Hodgkin lymphoma.

The chain has TRBV11-2 and TRBJ2-5, with TRBD2 identical over 14 bases. With 5 bases clipped from V and 5 bases from J, the junction kept 7 bases outside the gene matches. Germline V gene sequence: CDR1 SGHAT, CDR2 FQNNGV. The CDR3 is 16 residues long. The CDR3 nucleotides read TGTGCCAGCAGCCGCGGGACTAGCGGGAGCGGGGAGACCCAGTACTTC. Its translation is CASSRGTSGSGETQYF.

The chain has TRBV2 and TRBJ2-2; D tentatively fits TRBD1 or TRBD2 (5 bases each). From germline, CDR1 is SNHLY and CDR2 FYNNEI. CDR3 length: 14 residues. V was trimmed by 10 bases and J by 2 bases, leaving 14 bases between them. The CDR3, as DNA: TGTGCCACCGACCCGGGACCAAACACCGGGGAGCTGTTTTTT. It yields the protein CATDPGPNTGELFF.

This rearrangement joins TRBV6-1 to TRBJ2-7; TRBD1 aligns across 8 bases. The CDR3 has 15 residues. Germline CDR1 and CDR2: MNHNS and SASEGT. Losses at the gene ends were 2 bases for V and 1 base for J; bases not matched to a gene: 4. CDR3 in amino acids: CASSELWTGSYEQYF. CDR3 sequence (DNA): TGTGCCAGCAGTGAACTCTGGACAGGGTCCTACGAGCAGTACTTC.

J is TRBJ1-4 and V is TRBV11-2; TRBD1 might be the D (5 bases). The CDR3 covers 18 residues. V gave up 3 bases and J gave up 0 bases, with 17 bases separating them. CDR1 and CDR2 (germline): SGHAT, FQNNGV. The CDR3 sequence is CASSLVDGGVATNEKLFF. The CDR3 nucleotides are TGTGCCAGCAGCTTGGTCGACGGGGGTGTTGCAACTAATGAAAAACTGTTTTTT. The variable domain in full, with the rest retrieved from reference TRBV11-2 and TRBJ1-4, is EAGVAQSPRYKIIEKRQSVAFWCNPISGHATLYWYQQILGQGPKLLIQFQNNGVVDDSQLPKDRFSAERLKGVDSTLKIQPAKLEDSAVYLCASSLVDGGVATNEKLFFGSGTQLSVL.

The J gene is TRBJ2-2, the V gene TRBV14; weak D call: TRBD2 (6 bases). V was cut by 0 bases and J by 6 bases, with 8 bases left in between. The V gene's germline CDR1 is SGHDN and CDR2 FVKESK. This CDR3 comprises 14 residues. CDR3 nucleotides: TGTGCCAGCAGCCAAGAGGGGGGTCCCGGGGAGCTGTTTTTT. This codes for CASSQEGGPGELFF.

The chain recombines TRBV6-5 with TRBJ2-5, with D tentatively TRBD2 (6 bases). Germline V gene data show CDR1 as MNHEY and CDR2 as SVGAGI. The CDR3 extends over 14 amino acids. Trimming cost V 0 bases and J 5 bases, with 10 bases left between them. This CDR3 is CASSYSYGGETQYF. DNA for the CDR3: TGTGCCAGCAGTTACTCGTACGGAGGGGAGACCCAGTACTTC.

This clone was counted once. This chain uses TRBV6-5 with TRBJ1-2; D may be TRBD1 (5 bases). Germline V gene lookup returns CDR1 MNHEY and CDR2 SVGAGI. Trimming left V 2 bases short and J 5 bases short, with 15 bases between. CDR3 length: 15 residues. CDR3 loop: CASSYGQGLGYGYTF. In DNA, the CDR3 is TGTGCCAGCAGTTACGGGCAGGGCTTAGGGTATGGCTACACCTTC.

This chain connects TRBV7-9 to TRBJ2-1; 11 nucleotides align to TRBD1. V gave up 4 bases and J gave up 8 bases; unmatched junction bases: 10. The CDR3 has 16 amino acids. Germline CDR1 and CDR2: SEHNR and FQNEAQ (reference sequence). The CDR3 DNA follows: TGTGCCAGCAGCTCCTCCTGGACAGGGGGCAGGGATGAGCAGTTCTTC. Protein product: CASSSSWTGGRDEQFF.

V gene TRBV27 combines with J gene TRBJ2-7; D call uncertain. V lost 5 bases and J 0 bases, leaving 5 bases between the germline ends. In germline, CDR1 is MNHEY, CDR2 SMNVEV (reference sequence). This CDR3 spans 12 amino acids. The CDR3 spells CASSPSSYEQYF. DNA for the CDR3: TGTGCCAGCAGTCCGAGCTCCTACGAGCAGTACTTC.

A single count supports this clone. The rearrangement links TRBV4-2 to TRBJ2-7, with a tentative D call TRBD2 (7 bases). The CDR3 totals 15 residues. Germline loops: CDR1 LGHNA, CDR2 YNFKEQ. Between the trimmed V and J ends, which lost 0 bases and 9 bases, there was a span of 18 bases. CDR3 amino acids: CASSQEGREGVPQYF. CDR3 in DNA: TGTGCCAGCAGCCAAGAGGGCAGGGAGGGGGTTCCGCAGTACTTC.

This sequence joins TRBV19 and TRBJ1-3, with D possibly matching TRBD1 (5 bases). V lost 5 bases, J lost 0 bases, and 14 bases lay in between. This CDR3 spans 16 amino acids. Germline V CDR1 and CDR2: LNHDA, SQIVND (reference sequence). The CDR3 loop reads CASSPTGIHSGNTIYF. For the CDR3, the DNA is TGTGCCAGTAGTCCTACAGGAATCCACTCTGGAAACACCATATATTTT.

The gene calls are TRBV19 and TRBJ2-3; 8 bases match TRBD2. In germline, CDR1 is LNHDA, CDR2 SQIVND (reference sequence). The CDR3 spans 17 residues. With 7 bases clipped from V and 6 bases from J, the junction kept 18 bases outside the gene matches. The chain's CDR3 is CASMSTGTRTTSDTQYF. The CDR3 DNA reads TGTGCCAGTATGAGCACCGGGACTAGAACCACTTCGGATACGCAGTATTTT.

V is TRBV19 and J is TRBJ2-7; 7 positions match TRBD1. This CDR3 contains 14 residues. J gave up 3 bases and V 3 bases, and 5 bases lay outside the gene matches. Germline values: CDR1 LNHDA, CDR2 SQIVND (reference sequence). The CDR3 region has the DNA TGTGCCAGTAGTATTTGGACAGGTGGCTACGAGCAGTACTTC. Amino acids: CASSIWTGGYEQYF.

The chain combines TRBV9 with TRBJ2-5; 10 nucleotides agree with TRBD1. V lost 0 bases, J lost 4 bases, and 3 bases stayed unmatched. The CDR3 runs to 15 residues. Germline CDR1 reads SGDLS; CDR2 reads YYNGEE. CDR3: CASSVATGGGETQYF. In DNA form, the CDR3 reads TGTGCCAGCAGCGTAGCGACAGGGGGCGGAGAGACCCAGTACTTC.

This clone was counted only a few times. The chain uses TRBV7-9 and TRBJ1-5, with unresolved D. The CDR3 totals 12 residues. Germline V gene sequence: CDR1 SEHNR, CDR2 FQNEAQ (reference sequence). The V end lost 2 bases, the J end lost 6 bases, and 5 bases lay between the germline ends. The CDR3 region is CASSLMGQPQHF. CDR3 in DNA: TGTGCCAGCAGCTTAATGGGTCAGCCCCAGCATTTT.

This chain joins TRBV7-9 and TRBJ1-3, with D hard to call. Germline V lookup: CDR1 SEHNR, CDR2 FQNEAQ (reference sequence). The CDR3 runs 15 residues. Trimming took 1 base from V and 0 from J, leaving 7 bases between them. For the CDR3, the DNA is TGTGCCAGCAGCTTAGAGTGGCGCTCTGGAAACACCATATATTTT. Residues: CASSLEWRSGNTIYF.

This clone was seen a handful of times. V is TRBV10-2 and J is TRBJ1-2; D is unresolved. The CDR3 is 12 residues long. V lost 7 bases and J 4 bases, leaving 10 bases between the germline ends. Germline CDR1 and CDR2: WSHSY and SAAADI. The CDR3 nucleotides read TGCGCCAGCATGGCAGACTCCTATGGCTACACCTTC. It is translated as CASMADSYGYTF.

This sequence joins TRBV5-5 and TRBJ2-7, with 7 bases lining up with TRBD1. With 2 bases clipped from V and 0 bases from J, the junction kept 8 bases outside the gene matches. Germline CDR1 reads SGHKS; CDR2 reads YYEKEE (reference sequence). The CDR3 runs 16 residues. CDR3 bases: TGTGCCAGCAGCTTATATTTGGACAGGTCCTCCTACGAGCAGTACTTC. Its protein is CASSLYLDRSSYEQYF.

This rearrangement joins TRBV5-8 to TRBJ2-2, with D possibly matching TRBD1 (6 bases). Germline-derived CDR1 and CDR2 are SGHTS and YDEGEE. V was cut by 8 bases and J by 0 bases, with 17 bases left in between. The CDR3 is made up of 16 amino acids. The CDR3: CASRPGHGANTGELFF. The CDR3 nucleotides read TGTGCCAGTCGGCCGGGACACGGCGCGAACACCGGGGAGCTGTTTTTT. Combining the CDR3 with reference TRBV5-8 and TRBJ2-2 gives the whole variable domain EAGVTQSPTHLIKTRGQQATLRCSPISGHTSVYWYQQALGLGLQFLLWYDEGEERNRGNFPPRFSGRQFPNYSSELNVNALELEDSALYLCASRPGHGANTGELFFGEGSRLTVL.

The chain couples TRBV2 to TRBJ2-7; D is tentatively TRBD1 or TRBD2 (7 bases each). The CDR3 is 14 amino acids. Trimming removed 0 bases from V and 6 bases from J, with 12 bases in between. Germline V lookup: CDR1 SNHLY, CDR2 FYNNEI. DNA for the CDR3: TGTGCCAGCAGTGAAGCGGGAGGGGGCCGCGAGCAGTACTTC. Its protein is CASSEAGGGREQYF.

The chain couples TRBV20-1 to TRBJ2-1; D remains unclear. Trimming left V 7 bases short and J 12 bases short, with 16 bases between. Germline V gene data show CDR1 as DFQATT and CDR2 as SNEGSKA (reference sequence). CDR3 size: 11 residues. The CDR3 loop is CSVPQGRAQFF. Here the CDR3 DNA reads TGCAGTGTACCGCAAGGCCGGGCGCAGTTCTTC.

This clone was counted once. This chain links TRBV9 with TRBJ1-1, with TRBD1 identical over 9 bases. Unmatched junction bases numbered 5, after V lost 2 bases and J lost 6 bases. The germline V gene has CDR1 SGDLS and CDR2 YYNGEE. The CDR3 is made up of 14 amino acids. CDR3 sequence: CASSVGTGSPEAFF. CDR3 DNA: TGTGCCAGCAGCGTTGGGACAGGGTCGCCTGAAGCTTTCTTT.

This clone has just one count. This chain joins TRBV7-9 and TRBJ2-7; 8 nucleotides align to TRBD2. The germline gives CDR1 SEHNR, CDR2 FQNEAQ (reference sequence). This CDR3 comprises 12 residues. After removal of 8 bases from V and 2 bases from J, the junction contained 2 bases not matched to a gene. CDR3 sequence (DNA): TGTGCCAGCTGGACTAGCCCCTACGAGCAGTACTTC. Its protein is CASWTSPYEQYF.

The chain carries TRBV28 and TRBJ2-7; no clear D. CDR1 is MDHEN, CDR2 SYDVKM, per germline. This CDR3 comprises 14 residues. Trimming stripped 5 bases from V and 1 base from J, with 12 bases between. This chain's CDR3 is CASSPTDRSYEQYF. The CDR3 DNA reads as TGTGCCAGCAGTCCGACGGACCGTTCCTACGAGCAGTACTTC.

V and J are TRBV19 and TRBJ2-1, with no clear D. Germline V gene data show CDR1 as LNHDA and CDR2 as SQIVND (reference sequence). V was shortened by 4 bases and J by 9 bases, with 13 bases between the two germline ends. The CDR3 has 13 amino acids. This chain's CDR3 is CASSSRLAPEQFF. The CDR3 bases are TGTGCCAGTAGTAGCAGATTAGCACCTGAGCAGTTCTTC.

The chain couples TRBV5-1 to TRBJ2-5, with TRBD1 matching over 11 bases. CDR3 size: 15 residues. The germline V gene has CDR1 SGHRS and CDR2 YFSETQ. V dropped 2 bases and J dropped 1; count of bases not matched to a gene: 1. The CDR3 nucleotides read TGCGCCAGCAGCTTTGGGACAGGGGGCCAAGAGACCCAGTACTTC. This encodes CASSFGTGGQETQYF.

The V and J genes are TRBV7-9 and TRBJ2-1; tentative D call: TRBD1 (5 bases). The CDR3 runs 16 residues. The V gene's germline CDR1 is SEHNR and CDR2 FQNEAQ (reference sequence). The ends were cut back, 4 bases at V and 3 bases at J, with 16 bases in the middle. CDR3 bases: TGTGCCAGCAGCTCCCGGACACCCGAGGACTACAATGAGCAGTTCTTC. It translates to CASSSRTPEDYNEQFF.

The rearrangement joins TRBV27 to TRBJ1-2, with D unclear. CDR1 MNHEY and CDR2 SMNVEV come from the germline V gene (reference sequence). CDR3 size: 11 residues. V was cut by 9 bases and J by 5 bases, with 10 bases left in between. Written as DNA, the CDR3 is TGTGCCAGGCCCGCCAGTTATGGCTACACCTTC. Translating it yields CARPASYGYTF.

The chain recombines TRBV11-3 with TRBJ2-1; tentative D call: TRBD2 (5 bases). This CDR3 is built from 17 residues. Between the trimmed V and J ends, which lost 0 bases and 2 bases, there was a span of 14 bases. CDR1 is SGHNT and CDR2 is YENEEA in the germline V gene. This CDR3 reads CASSLELAGEPYNEQFF. CDR3 bases: TGTGCCAGCAGCTTAGAGTTGGCGGGCGAACCCTACAATGAGCAGTTCTTC.

The V call is TRBV19, the J call TRBJ2-2, with 7 bases lining up with TRBD2. The germline CDR1 and CDR2 sequences are LNHDA and SQIVND (reference sequence). J lost 5 bases, V lost 9 bases, and 6 bases had no gene match. The CDR3 loop spans 13 amino acids. CDR3 in DNA: TGTGCCAGCAGCGGGGTGGGTACCGGGGAGCTGTTTTTT. Its protein product is CASSGVGTGELFF.

The chain uses TRBV28 and TRBJ2-5; 8 bases map to TRBD2. V lost 6 bases to trimming and J lost 3 bases; unmatched junction nucleotides: 6. Germline CDR1 MDHEN, CDR2 SYDVKM. The CDR3 covers 14 residues. DNA of the CDR3: TGTGCCAGCAGCGACCGGGGGGGGAAAGAGACCCAGTACTTC. It encodes CASSDRGGKETQYF.

The CDR3 DNA reads as TGTGCCATCACCGGGGCTAGCGGGGGAGGTGAGCAGTTCTTC. Translating gives CAITGASGGGEQFF. V usage is TRBV7-9 and J usage is TRBJ2-1, with 10 bases that match TRBD2. This CDR3 spans 14 amino acids. The germline CDR1 and CDR2 sequences are SEHNR and FQNEAQ (reference sequence). Trimming took 10 bases from V and 9 from J; bases not matched to a gene: 12.